This section outlines one T cell receptor beta chain sequence together with its context. Antigen: not known. This record comes from a study of cytomegalovirus exposure and HLA in healthy donors. Regarding the study as a whole: Across HLA loci, a later analysis found differing TCR association rates, with DRB1 most and HLA-C fewest. The authors considered a cluster of highly shared sequence variants likely to be a sequencing artifact. Later analysis revealed greater clonal expansion in HLA-associated TCR beta chains than in equally common others. Being productive about 87% or about 30% of the time was typical of most TCR beta V segments in an earlier analysis.

Primers: 60 Vbeta forward and 13 Jbeta reverse. The method was immunoSEQ multiplex PCR; TCRdb's version includes in-frame clones alone and lacks a portion of them. The sample lists about 78,000 clones, about 88% occurring once. Trimming at V came to 5 bases and at J to 0 bases, leaving 3 bases not matched to a gene. Germline values: CDR1 SGHTA, CDR2 FQGNSA. CDR3 size: 15 residues. The sequencing sample was made of PBMCs. The chain recombines TRBV7-2 with TRBJ1-5, with 8 positions matching TRBD1. The receptor was derived from a woman in her forties or fifties in good health and CMV-seronegative. CDR3 sequence: CASSPTGVSNQPQHF. The CDR3 DNA sequence: TGTGCCAGCAGCCCGACAGGGGTTAGCAATCAGCCCCAGCATTTT.